The 10 T cell receptor beta chains in this list originate from one sample, sequenced in a study of T-cell memory formation after mild COVID-19. TCRdb used MiXCR to reprocess the 5' RACE reads, holding one entry per CDR3 protein. The sample has 550,000 to 650,000 distinct CDR3 sequences, around 16% seen once. Sequenced input: PBMCs or a T cell subset sorted from them (not recorded which). The receptors here all came from an adult woman who had mild COVID-19 (a few samples of this study predate the infection). Cell type and time point are not known.

This clonotype has a handful of counts. The rearrangement links TRBV6-2 or TRBV6-3 to TRBJ2-2; D is possibly TRBD1 (6 bases). CDR1 MNHEY and CDR2 SVGEGT come from the germline V gene. V was pared by 4 bases and J by 0 bases, with 6 bases between. The CDR3 has 14 residues. CDR3 coding DNA: TGTGCCAGCAGTTGGACAGCGAACACCGGGGAGCTGTTTTTT. It translates to CASSWTANTGELFF.

J is TRBJ2-1 and V is TRBV5-1, with a tentative D call TRBD1 (6 bases). In germline, CDR1 is SGHRS, CDR2 YFSETQ. V was cut by 0 bases and J by 5 bases, with 9 bases left in between. This CDR3 is 14 amino acids long. The CDR3 sequence: CASSLEDRNNEQFF. The CDR3 nucleotides read TGCGCCAGCAGCTTGGAGGACAGAAACAATGAGCAGTTCTTC.

J is TRBJ1-4 and V is TRBV27; TRBD1 is a possible D gene (5 bases). The CDR3 is 15 residues long. Trimming left V 5 bases short and J 5 bases short, with 15 bases between. Per germline, CDR1 MNHEY and CDR2 SMNVEV (reference sequence). The CDR3 DNA reads as TGTGCCAGCAGTCCTAGGGACGGGCTGAATGAAAAACTGTTTTTT. Encoded protein: CASSPRDGLNEKLFF.

The V gene is TRBV5-5, the J gene TRBJ2-6, with D perhaps being TRBD1 or TRBD2 (5 bases each). Germline CDR1 is SGHKS and CDR2 is YYEKEE (reference sequence). The V end was cut by 1 base, the J end by 0 bases, with 11 bases between. The CDR3 runs to 17 residues. The CDR3 here is CASSLWTGTSGANVLTF. DNA for the CDR3: TGTGCCAGCAGCTTGTGGACGGGGACCTCTGGGGCCAACGTCCTGACTTTC. The full variable domain, its missing parts supplied by reference TRBV5-5 and TRBJ2-6, is DAGVTQSPTHLIKTRGQQVTLRCSPISGHKSVSWYQQVLGQGPQFIFQYYEKEERGRGNFPDRFSARQFPNYSSELNVNALLLGDSALYLCASSLWTGTSGANVLTFGAGSRLTVL.

This clonotype was seen at least ten times. V usage is TRBV7-9 and J usage is TRBJ2-3, with 9 bases aligning to TRBD1. Per germline, CDR1 SEHNR and CDR2 FQNEAQ (reference sequence). This CDR3 is built from 14 residues. Germline trimming cut 4 bases from V and 9 bases from J; bases unmatched to any gene: 8. The CDR3 is CASSSRTGDPTQYF. The CDR3 nucleotides are TGTGCCAGCAGCTCTCGGACAGGGGACCCAACGCAGTATTTT.

The sample holds a few counts of this clonotype. The V call is TRBV28, the J call TRBJ2-7; 8 positions match TRBD1. After removal of 1 base from V and 1 base from J, the junction contained 12 bases not matched to a gene. CDR3 length: 18 residues. Germline V gives CDR1 MDHEN, CDR2 SYDVKM. CDR3 in DNA: TGTGCCAGCAGTTTATTCAACCTACAGGGGGAGGTTTCCTACGAGCAGTACTTC. It encodes CASSLFNLQGEVSYEQYF.

The chain has TRBV7-8 and TRBJ2-1, with 8 bases aligning to TRBD1. Germline trimming cut 5 bases from V and 5 bases from J; bases unmatched to any gene: 8. The germline V gene has CDR1 SGHVS and CDR2 FQNEAQ. The length of the CDR3 is 15 residues. The CDR3 here is CASSTRQGMDNEQFF. As DNA, the CDR3 is TGTGCCAGCAGCACCAGACAGGGGATGGACAATGAGCAGTTCTTC.

This clonotype has just a few counts. The V call is TRBV5-6, the J call TRBJ2-2; 7 bases line up with TRBD1. Germline assignment: CDR1 SGHDT and CDR2 YYEEEE. This CDR3 is 15 amino acids long. V lost 3 bases, J lost 3 bases, and 5 bases stayed unmatched. As DNA, the CDR3 is TGTGCCAGCAGCTCGTTTGACAGGGACACCGGGGAGCTGTTTTTT. Translated, it gives CASSSFDRDTGELFF.

This clonotype was seen a few times. The gene calls are TRBV20-1 and TRBJ2-7; 9 nucleotides line up with TRBD1. V shed 0 bases and J 6 bases; nucleotides not matched to a gene: 6. Germline CDR1 reads DFQATT; CDR2 reads SNEGSKA (reference sequence). This CDR3 spans 14 amino acids. The CDR3 DNA reads TGCAGTGCTAGAGATGGGGACAGGGCGAGCGAGCAGTACTTC. This gives the protein CSARDGDRASEQYF.

The J gene is TRBJ2-7, the V gene TRBV21-1. TRBV21-1 is reported as a pseudogene. The CDR3 extends over 16 amino acids. The CDR3 nucleotides read TGTGCCAGCAGCAATTTAAGACGGGTTGCCACCTACGAGCAGTACTTC. This codes for CASSNLRRVATYEQYF.